The 11 T cell receptor beta chains reported below all come from one sample, sequenced in a study of blood T cell repertoires in COVID-19. TCRdb's copy holds only in-frame clones and misses some; the assay was immunoSEQ multiplex PCR. The sample yields a few hundred thousand clones, 70% to 90% seen once. The sample consisted of peripheral blood. The receptor source for this set is a woman aged 45-65 years with acute or convalescent COVID-19.

The chain recombines TRBV25-1 with TRBJ2-5; possibly TRBD1 for D (6 bases). Germline loops: CDR1 MGHDK, CDR2 SYGVNS. The CDR3 totals 13 residues. The V end was cut by 7 bases, the J end by 10 bases, with 19 bases between. The CDR3 coding sequence is TGTGCCAGCACGTTAACAGGGAAGAGGGACCAGTACTTC. This gives the protein CASTLTGKRDQYF.

J is TRBJ1-5 and V is TRBV7-9; D remains ambiguous. V was shortened by 6 bases and J by 3 bases, with 6 bases between the two germline ends. Germline V gene data show CDR1 as SEHNR and CDR2 as FQNEAQ (reference sequence). The CDR3 runs 12 residues. The CDR3 bases are TGTGCCAGCAGGGGCGACAATCAGCCCCAGCATTTT. This translates into CASRGDNQPQHF.

This chain joins TRBV7-8 and TRBJ2-4, with 13 bases identical to TRBD2. This CDR3 spans 18 amino acids. Germline V CDR1 and CDR2: SGHVS, FQNEAQ. Trimming at V came to 5 bases and at J to 4 bases, leaving 11 bases not matched to a gene. The CDR3 DNA reads as TGTGCCAGCAGCCGAGACCGGACTAGCGGGAGTATTAAAAACATTCAGTACTTC. Encoded protein: CASSRDRTSGSIKNIQYF. Filled out from reference TRBV7-8 and TRBJ2-4, the complete variable domain reads GAGVSQSPRYKVAKRGQDVALRCDPISGHVSLFWYQQALGQGPEFLTYFQNEAQLDKSGLPSDRFFAERPEGSVSTLKIQRTQQEDSAVYLCASSRDRTSGSIKNIQYFGAGTRLSVL.

The chain's CDR3 is CASSPSLLTAELFF. In nucleotides, the CDR3 is TGTGCCAGCAGTCCAAGCTTATTGACTGCGGAGCTGTTTTTT. V gene TRBV6-5 combines with J gene TRBJ2-2; D gene ambiguous. The CDR3 totals 14 residues. CDR1 is MNHEY and CDR2 is SVGAGI in the germline V gene. V lost 5 bases and J lost 10, with 17 bases in between.

V gene TRBV24-1 combines with J gene TRBJ2-1; a weak D match, TRBD1 (5 bases). V was pared by 9 bases and J by 4 bases, with 15 bases between. The CDR3 consists of 14 residues. Germline lookup yields CDR1 KGHDR and CDR2 SFDVKD. The CDR3 region has the DNA TGTGCCACCGGGCCGACAGTCGGATACAATGAGCAGTTCTTC. It is translated as CATGPTVGYNEQFF.

V usage is TRBV28 and J usage is TRBJ1-2, with 8 nucleotides matching TRBD1. The CDR3 runs to 14 residues. V dropped 6 bases and J dropped 4; count of bases not matched to a gene: 7. Germline CDR1 is MDHEN and CDR2 is SYDVKM. CDR3 bases: TGTGCCAGCAGGGCTCGGGACAGGCTCTATGGCTACACCTTC. Amino acid sequence: CASRARDRLYGYTF.

V usage is TRBV5-1 and J usage is TRBJ1-2, with 7 nucleotides matching TRBD1. The V gene end was trimmed by 2 bases and the J gene end by 3 bases; junction bases not matched to a gene: 7. Germline V lookup: CDR1 SGHRS, CDR2 YFSETQ. The CDR3 is made up of 15 amino acids. The CDR3 sequence is CASSLNRGADYGYTF. In DNA, the CDR3 is TGCGCCAGCAGCTTAAACAGGGGTGCGGACTATGGCTACACCTTC.

This clone is a singleton in its sample. The rearrangement uses TRBV28 and TRBJ1-6; D is unclear. The V end lost 8 bases, the J end lost 6 bases, and 14 bases lay between the germline ends. Germline V lookup: CDR1 MDHEN, CDR2 SYDVKM. The CDR3 is made up of 14 amino acids. CDR3 nucleotides: TGTGCCAGCGGGTCCCGGGCGGGTAATTCACCCCTCCACTTT. Its translation is CASGSRAGNSPLHF.

This chain joins TRBV2 and TRBJ1-5; D remains ambiguous. Germline CDR1 and CDR2: SNHLY and FYNNEI. V lost 7 bases and J lost 0, with 13 bases in between. CDR3 length: 15 residues. CDR3 sequence (DNA): TGTGCCAGCAAGCGGCAGGCTTATAGCAATCAGCCCCAGCATTTT. Its protein product is CASKRQAYSNQPQHF.

The chain is built from TRBV24-1 and TRBJ2-3; 7 bases are shared with TRBD1. The CDR3 length is 15 residues. V was clipped by 3 bases and J by 5 bases; unmatched bases: 7. Germline V CDR1 and CDR2: KGHDR, SFDVKD. The CDR3 spells CATSDPRGPGDTQYF. In DNA form, the CDR3 reads TGTGCCACCAGTGATCCTAGGGGGCCGGGAGATACGCAGTATTTT.

This rearrangement joins TRBV18 to TRBJ1-5; tentatively, D is TRBD1 (5 bases). The CDR3 contains 15 residues. V lost 3 bases and J 0 bases, leaving 9 bases between the germline ends. Looked up from germline, CDR1 is KGHSH and CDR2 is LQKENI. Written as DNA, the CDR3 is TGTGCCAGCTCACCGCAGGGTCATAGCAATCAGCCCCAGCATTTT. Amino acid sequence: CASSPQGHSNQPQHF.